Listed below are T cell receptor beta chains from one sample, sequenced in a study of cytomegalovirus exposure and HLA in healthy donors. The table came from immunoSEQ multiplex PCR; TCRdb's copy has only in-frame clones and leaves some out. Among approximately 70,000 clones listed, around 75% were seen once. The sequenced sample consisted of PBMCs. The receptor set was obtained from a man between 60 and 70 years old in good health and CMV-seropositive. The CDR3 runs from the conserved cysteine through the conserved F or W. The D gene is left open where the match is weak.

V,D,J,CDR3
TRBV29-1,TRBD2,TRBJ2-2,CSVGVAGGPTGELFF
TRBV5-1,TRBD1,TRBJ2-7,CASSPRGLKNYEQYF
TRBV9,TRBD1,TRBJ2-3,CASSAAGTGGTDTQYF
TRBV5-1,-,TRBJ2-3,CASSLFEGSTTDTQYF
TRBV2,-,TRBJ2-6,CASSFAAGANVLTF
TRBV6-5,-,TRBJ1-1,CASSFERSLTEAFF
TRBV9,TRBD2,TRBJ2-3,CASSVGTSGSTDTQYF
TRBV10-3,-,TRBJ2-6,CAVQLAGANVLTF
TRBV5-5,TRBD1,TRBJ1-5,CASSDGQGGQPQHF
TRBV5-5,-,TRBJ1-5,CASSLRQTNQPQHF
TRBV5-1,-,TRBJ1-1,CASSFPPNTEAFF
TRBV27,-,TRBJ1-2,CASSVRTGGGYTF
TRBV15,-,TRBJ1-1,CATSREQGLREAFF
TRBV6-1,TRBD2,TRBJ2-7,CASSPTRGGTYEQYF
TRBV19,-,TRBJ1-5,CASSIIFGVSNQPQHF
TRBV29-1,-,TRBJ1-1,CSVPWRNNMNTEAFF
TRBV7-7,TRBD1,TRBJ1-1,CASSPLGGEDTEAFF
TRBV5-1,TRBD1,TRBJ1-4,CASSRSGGGDEKLFF
TRBV15,-,TRBJ1-3,CATSRGSGSGNTIYF
TRBV6-1,TRBD2,TRBJ2-1,CASSDGGSKNEQFF
TRBV19,-,TRBJ2-5,CATLGSEETQYF
TRBV6-1,TRBD1,TRBJ1-1,CASSGLGQGITEAFF
TRBV19,TRBD1,TRBJ1-2,CASSTPGQGIGYTF
TRBV7-8,TRBD2,TRBJ2-3,CASSLSSGRTDTQYF
TRBV7-8,-,TRBJ1-3,CASSFIGGSGNTIYF
TRBV4-2,TRBD2,TRBJ2-5,CASSQDNSGGPETQYF
TRBV9,TRBD1,TRBJ2-4,CASSATPGTENIQYF